The rows below give T cell receptor beta chains drawn from one sample of a study of cytomegalovirus exposure and HLA in healthy donors. Clones were read by immunoSEQ multiplex PCR, and TCRdb kept only the in-frame ones, dropping some. The sample carries around 220,000 clones, 65% to 90% recorded once. Material for sequencing was PBMCs. All receptors derive from a girl under 18 in good health and CMV-seronegative. The CDR3 runs from the conserved cysteine through the conserved F or W. The D gene is left open where the match is weak. Size is stated for part of the rows, as once, few or many counts, or as a class when the clone is expanded.

cdr3_aa	cdr3_nt	v_call	j_call	d_call	clone_size
CASRPTGGAGGNTIYF	TGTGCCAGCAGGCCGACAGGGGGCGCGGGTGGAAACACCATATATTTT	TRBV28	TRBJ1-3	TRBD1	NA
CASSARGSGTEAFF	TGTGCCAGTAGCGCCAGGGGTTCGGGCACTGAAGCTTTCTTT	TRBV19	TRBJ1-1	NA	NA
CASRSGRYEQYF	TGTGCCAGCAGGTCCGGGAGGTACGAGCAGTACTTC	TRBV28	TRBJ2-7	TRBD2	NA
CASSFSGASSPLHF	TGTGCCAGCAGCTTTTCAGGGGCTAGTTCACCCCTCCACTTT	TRBV7-3	TRBJ1-6	NA	NA
CASSPGHPTTANYGYTF	TGTGCCAGCAGCCCGGGACATCCCACGACGGCTAACTATGGCTACACCTTC	TRBV7-6	TRBJ1-2	NA	NA
CASSVRQGAVTEAFF	TGTGCCAGCAGCGTAAGACAGGGGGCGGTCACTGAAGCTTTCTTT	TRBV7-6	TRBJ1-1	TRBD1	NA
CASSLGQTSYEQYF	TGTGCCAGCAGTCTCGGACAGACCTCCTACGAGCAGTACTTC	TRBV28	TRBJ2-7	NA	NA
CASSLSLSGVTEAFF	TGTGCCAGCAGCTTATCGCTATCAGGGGTCACTGAAGCTTTCTTT	TRBV7-9	TRBJ1-1	NA	NA
CASTVTDRSGANVLTF	TGTGCCAGCACCGTGACAGATCGCTCTGGGGCCAACGTCCTGACTTTC	TRBV9	TRBJ2-6	NA	NA
CAISESGRMNTEAFF	TGTGCCATCAGTGAGTCGGGCAGGATGAACACTGAAGCTTTCTTT	TRBV10-3	TRBJ1-1	NA	NA
CASSEAGGWNTEAFF	TGTGCCAGCAGTGAAGCGGGGGGATGGAACACTGAAGCTTTCTTT	TRBV6-1	TRBJ1-1	NA	NA
CASSPLGTGGTQPQHF	TGTGCCAGCTCACCGTTAGGGACAGGGGGAACTCAGCCCCAGCATTTT	TRBV18	TRBJ1-5	TRBD1	NA
CASSLGHSYNSPLHF	TGTGCCAGCAGCTTAGGACACTCCTATAATTCACCCCTCCACTTT	TRBV7-2	TRBJ1-6	NA	NA
CASSFGLIYGEQYF	TGTGCCAGCAGCTTCGGACTGATATACGGCGAGCAGTACTTC	TRBV7-9	TRBJ2-7	NA	NA
CASSLGTGTDLSKTQYF	TGCGCCAGCAGCCTGGGAACCGGGACAGACCTTTCAAAGACCCAGTACTTC	TRBV5-1	TRBJ2-5	TRBD1	once
CASSLKWDRVKWNTEAFF	TGCGCCAGCAGCTTGAAGTGGGACAGGGTAAAGTGGAACACTGAAGCTTTCTTT	TRBV5-1	TRBJ1-1	TRBD1	few
CASSIGLAASTDTQYF	TGCGCCAGCAGCATAGGACTAGCGGCTAGCACAGATACGCAGTATTTT	TRBV5-1	TRBJ2-3	TRBD2	NA
CASSLRTGGNSPLHF	TGTGCCAGCAGTCTCCGGACAGGGGGTAATTCACCCCTCCACTTT	TRBV27	TRBJ1-6	TRBD1	NA